The 9 T cell receptor beta chains below all came from one sample that was sequenced in a study of technical replicates of blood from a handful of donors. Some clones are missing from TCRdb's copy, which holds only in-frame ones; the method was immunoSEQ multiplex PCR. In the table there are 100,000 or so clones, around 96% of which are singletons. Sequencing input: T cells isolated from PBMCs. The receptors were gathered from a human donor in good health.

The chain uses TRBV28 and TRBJ1-2; D is ambiguous. V was pared by 4 bases and J by 3 bases, with 6 bases between. This CDR3 is 12 amino acids long. Germline V CDR1 and CDR2: MDHEN, SYDVKM. CDR3: CASSSRDYGYTF. For the CDR3, the DNA is TGTGCCAGCAGTTCTCGAGACTATGGCTACACCTTC.

The V and J genes are TRBV2 and TRBJ2-5; 9 bases are shared with TRBD2. The CDR3 is 17 residues long. The trim removed 1 base at V and 1 base at J, leaving 7 bases unmatched. Germline assignment: CDR1 SNHLY and CDR2 FYNNEI. DNA for the CDR3: TGTGCCAGCAGTGAAGTTCTAGCGGGACTGCTCCAAGAGACCCAGTACTTC. Its protein product is CASSEVLAGLLQETQYF.

The chain is built from TRBV2 and TRBJ1-2, with 12 bases lining up with TRBD1. V was pared by 5 bases and J by 8 bases, with 15 bases of the junction left unmatched. This CDR3 is built from 17 residues. In germline, CDR1 is SNHLY, CDR2 FYNNEI. The CDR3 bases are TGTGCCAGCAGTAGAAGGGGGACAGGGGGCTTGACGAGCGGCTACACCTTC. Amino acids: CASSRRGTGGLTSGYTF. Full variable domain (outside the CDR3, taken from reference TRBV2 and TRBJ1-2): EPEVTQTPSHQVTQMGQEVILRCVPISNHLYFYWYRQILGQKVEFLVSFYNNEISEKSEIFDDQFSVERPDGSNFTLKIRSTKLEDSAMYFCASSRRGTGGLTSGYTFGSGTRLTVV.

The V and J genes are TRBV7-8 and TRBJ1-2, with D maybe TRBD1 (6 bases). This CDR3 region has 16 residues. The V gene lost 0 bases and the J gene lost 4 bases, with 15 bases spanning the gap. Germline-derived CDR1 and CDR2 are SGHVS and FQNEAQ. CDR3 nucleotides: TGTGCCAGCAGCTTAGCCAATAGGGGGATGGGCTATGGCTACACCTTC. Protein sequence: CASSLANRGMGYGYTF. Drawing the rest from reference TRBV7-8 and TRBJ1-2, the complete variable domain is GAGVSQSPRYKVAKRGQDVALRCDPISGHVSLFWYQQALGQGPEFLTYFQNEAQLDKSGLPSDRFFAERPEGSVSTLKIQRTQQEDSAVYLCASSLANRGMGYGYTFGSGTRLTVV.

In regard to this clone: This sample includes further DNA sequences coding for the same CDR3. The chain links TRBV15 to TRBJ2-7; 7 positions agree with TRBD1. V dropped 0 bases and J dropped 6; count of bases not matched to a gene: 2. Germline V gene lookup returns CDR1 LNHNV and CDR2 YYDKDF (reference sequence). The CDR3 consists of 13 residues. The DNA for the CDR3 is TGTGCCACCAGCAGAGATAGGGGGCGCGAGCAGTACTTC. Translated: CATSRDRGREQYF.

This rearrangement joins TRBV5-1 to TRBJ2-3, with a possible D match to TRBD1 (6 bases). The CDR3 spans 15 residues. V was trimmed by 0 bases and J by 4 bases, leaving 12 bases between them. Germline V gene sequence: CDR1 SGHRS, CDR2 YFSETQ. The CDR3 nucleotides are TGCGCCAGCAGCTTGGGGGTGACAGGACCAGATACGCAGTATTTT. It specifies CASSLGVTGPDTQYF.

The chain couples TRBV9 to TRBJ2-1, with D hard to call. V lost 2 bases and J 4 bases, leaving 7 bases between the germline ends. This CDR3 has 13 amino acids. Germline V gene lookup returns CDR1 SGDLS and CDR2 YYNGEE. The DNA for the CDR3 is TGTGCCAGCAGCGTTGCGGAGTACAATGAGCAGTTCTTC. Translated: CASSVAEYNEQFF.

V and J are TRBV18 and TRBJ1-2; perhaps TRBD1 as D (6 bases). Trimming removed 3 bases from V and 3 bases from J, with 11 bases in between. This CDR3 is 14 amino acids long. CDR1 is KGHSH, CDR2 LQKENI, per germline. The CDR3 DNA is TGTGCCAGCTCACCTGGACAGTTGGACTATGGCTACACCTTC. Translation: CASSPGQLDYGYTF.

The rearrangement links TRBV28 to TRBJ2-5, with D uncertain. Germline CDR1 and CDR2: MDHEN and SYDVKM. The CDR3 extends over 17 amino acids. Trimming stripped 6 bases from V and 4 bases from J, with 24 bases between. Written as DNA, the CDR3 is TGTGCCAGCAGCTTTTTAGTCTCTGCGGCCATTCCAGAGACCCAGTACTTC. Amino acid sequence: CASSFLVSAAIPETQYF.